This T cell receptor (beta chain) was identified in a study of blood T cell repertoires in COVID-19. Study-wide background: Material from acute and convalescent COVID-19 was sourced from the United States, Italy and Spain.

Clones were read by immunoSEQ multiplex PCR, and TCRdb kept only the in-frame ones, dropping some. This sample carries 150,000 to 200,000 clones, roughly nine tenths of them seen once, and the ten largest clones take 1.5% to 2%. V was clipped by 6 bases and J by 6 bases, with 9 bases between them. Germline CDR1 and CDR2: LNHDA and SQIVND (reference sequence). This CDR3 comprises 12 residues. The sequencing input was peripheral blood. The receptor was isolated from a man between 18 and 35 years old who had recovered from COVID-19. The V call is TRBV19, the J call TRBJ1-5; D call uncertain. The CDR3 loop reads CASSFGSQPQHF. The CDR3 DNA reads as TGTGCCAGTAGCTTCGGGTCTCAGCCCCAGCATTTT.